The entry below describes one TCR beta chain. There is no known antigen for this receptor. No clone much larger than this one lies a single base away; base qualities are absent. The source of the sample is a study of cytomegalovirus exposure and HLA in healthy donors (dated by TCRdb to about 2017). About the study as a whole: According to an earlier analysis of around 600 of the donors, some 180 million T cells yielded 90 million to 140 million unique TCR beta sequences and about 300 Gb of sequence data. Besides the first cohort of under 700 subjects, a separate validation cohort made up of roughly 130 different subjects was used. An early release covering 550 to 700 HLA-typed donors comprised about 300 gigabases of sequencing data and tens of millions of unique TCR sequences. An earlier analysis of fewer than 700 of the donors applied high-throughput TCR beta sequencing to assess whether each TCR beta V gene segment acted as functional or pseudogenic. Genome-wide SNP genotypes for about 65% of the 666 donors were used in a later genetic analysis, which treated that subset as a discovery cohort. The genetic ancestry cluster associated with self-reported Caucasian donors included about 81% of the roughly 400 genotyped donors. The study combined high-throughput TCR immunosequencing, statistical association of individual TCRs with disease status, and machine learning to predict cytomegalovirus infection status. HLA typing included class I and class II loci at four-digit resolution. All discovery cohort repertoires had been generated on a single sequencing platform. Donor age, sex, ethnicity and CMV serostatus were compiled together with the repertoire data. In the later analysis, no new phenotypic data were used to find candidate immune exposures; instead, reliance was placed on TCR beta sequences and their occurrence across donors. Typing coverage differed by locus: A, B, C, DRB1 and DQB1 were typed in about 629-640 donors, DQA1 in 522, DPA1 in approximately 610, and DPB1 in 400 to 480. The study used immunosequencing to profile the T cell repertoires of approximately 650 subjects and linked those repertoires to cytomegalovirus serostatus. Across around 400 genotyped donors of the cohort, an average of about 250,000 unique TCR beta nucleotide sequences per donor were sequenced, and 15% to 20% of those sequences were non-productive. To study patterns of TCR occurrence, a later analysis re-analyzed previously published TCR beta repertoires from 666 donors and added high-resolution HLA genotyping. Four to six DR-DQ haplotypes were handled as single units for association and clustering, since linkage in the cohort was strong. The study was designed to test whether signatures of past pathogen exposure could be identified by cataloging public T cell receptors.

V is cut back by 0 bases and J by 8 bases, with 3 bases in the junction unmatched. Based on the germline V gene, the CDR1 and CDR2 sequences are SGHVS and FNYEAQ. Counted from cysteine to phenylalanine, this CDR3 has 13 amino acids. The kept DNA is CDR3 alone, 39 bases in frame from the first base. In total, fewer than 750 healthy bone marrow donors made up the cohort. Cohort members were all nominally healthy when sampled, although unrecorded immune exposures were likely present. The donor tested CMV seronegative and was one of the 352 seronegative cohort members. A peripheral blood sample was provided by each donor, and peripheral blood mononuclear cells were used for TCR beta sequencing. Genomic DNA extraction from the blood cell samples was performed with the Qiagen DNeasy Blood Extraction Kit. Library prep was done by the immunoSEQ multiplex PCR assay. The multiplex PCR relied on a mix of 60 forward primers for TCR Vbeta segments and 13 reverse primers for TCR Jbeta segments. Amplification of the CDR3 region of rearranged TCR beta genes was performed with a multiplex PCR assay on genomic DNA. The Illumina HiSeq System was used to sequence the amplified TCR beta libraries as 87-base-pair reads. The original pipeline was this. Across the 640 or so repertoires, a later analysis counted some 81 million unique TCR beta chains, some 11 million of which were shared by at least two donors. Raw reads were error-corrected and collapsed into unique sequences with a nearest-neighbor algorithm that merged closely related sequences to remove PCR and sequencing errors. V, D and J gene segments were assigned by aligning CDR3 sequences to IMGT reference sequences. Each retained sequence needed at least a six-nucleotide match to both a V gene segment and a J gene segment. Rearrangements were called productive when the CDR3 lacked stop codons and stayed in frame with V and J; all others were non-productive. CDR3 was defined according to IMGT convention as the region running from the second conserved V-encoded cysteine to the conserved J-encoded phenylalanine. Sequences without an unambiguous match to a single V gene segment were excluded from the earlier analysis of 500 to 700 of the donors. An earlier analysis of under 750 of the donors called V segments functional above 56.7% productive rearrangements and segregating when the between-donor standard deviation exceeded 5%. To diagnose cytomegalovirus status from the catalog of TCR beta chain sequences, a statistical classification framework was built. In a later analysis, TCR nucleotide sequences were compared against IMGT/GENE-DB human TR gene sequences so that V and J genes could be assigned. Using the TCRdist pipeline, a later analysis assigned CDR3 sequences along with most-parsimonious VDJ recombination scenarios. In a later analysis, each TCR beta chain was defined by its CDR3 amino acid sequence together with its V-gene family, and reads without a unique V-gene family were excluded. To address suspected cross-contamination and a sequencing artifact, a later analysis removed over 500 highly shared, low-generation-probability nucleotide sequences. In a later analysis, a clonal expansion index was calculated for each public chain from normalized within-repertoire ranks of inferred template counts. Generation probabilities in a later analysis came from a VDJ recombination model fitted to out-of-frame rearrangements, and those results were checked against IGoR. In a later analysis, hypergeometric tests were used to score TCR-TCR, TCR-HLA and TCR-CMV co-occurrence, with a repertoire-size bias correction applied to TCR pairs. To estimate false discovery rates, a later analysis permuted the HLA or CMV assignments 20 times. In a later analysis, co-occurring TCRs were grouped with DBSCAN, and TCRdist sequence similarity was added when clustering was performed within HLA-allele-positive subsets. Repertoires with fewer than 30,000 or more than 120,000 public chains were left out of co-occurrence clustering, as were four to six repertoires with anomalous nucleotide sharing. This is the immuneACCESS table as TCRdb keeps it, with only in-frame sequences that have V and J called. A part of the clones is gone; compared with another copy, unresolved V genes explain less than half, and the rest is unexplained. V, J and clone size are those of that table, while D and trimming were read from the DNA. This sample lists about 160,000 clones; about four fifths were detected once. Approximately 4.5% of the sample rests with the top ten.

The paper's findings and limits, for the study overall: A later analysis found that most CMV-associated TCR beta chains appeared HLA-restricted, with HLA associations seemingly driven largely by CMV exposure. According to a later analysis, TCR association rates differed among HLA loci, with DRB1 alleles showing the most associated TCRs and HLA-C alleles showing the fewest. Because the 87-base-pair reads could not distinguish some IMGT-functional V segments, including TRBV6-2 and TRBV6-3, those segments were excluded. For the cohort, immune exposure information was limited to CMV serostatus. The study gave a list of some 150 TCR beta chains associated with cytomegalovirus. In a later analysis, several top co-occurrence clusters were reported to appear linked to parvovirus B19, influenza, CMV and Epstein-Barr virus. A later genetic analysis associated a missense DCLRE1C variant with V-gene and J-gene trimming of TCR beta chains, and an independent cohort replicated the association. A later analysis associated 16,951 TCR beta sequences with specific HLA alleles at a false discovery rate of 0.05. It was suggested by the authors that the approach could potentially be generalized to other disease states and immunological phenotypes. Correlated functional status among segregating V segments might be attributable to linkage disequilibrium, but an unknown experimental factor could not be ruled out. Broadly in line with IMGT annotations, most TCR beta V segments showed up in productive rearrangements about 87% or about 30% of the time in an earlier analysis of 587 of the donors. In both the original and validation cohorts, the classifier was reported to diagnose cytomegalovirus status with high specificity and sensitivity. According to a later genetic analysis, donors in an Asian-associated ancestry cluster had fewer N-insertions in productive TCRs than the roughly 670-donor mean. When HLA alleles, especially DR and DQ, strongly co-occurred, attributing TCR associations to individual alleles was difficult. Because counts were too low, 15 to 20 rarely observed V segments, including chromosome 9 orphons, were excluded from the earlier analysis of 587 of the donors. Most TCR sequences were seen in very few donors, while some public TCRs were found in many individuals. The presence/absence analyses assumed that sequencing depth was roughly uniform across donors, and that assumption may not be true. In a later analysis, HLA-associated TCR beta chains were found to be more clonally expanded and to have lower generation probabilities than equally common non-associated chains. A group of highly shared sequence variants was considered likely to be a technical artifact of the sequencing pipeline. HLA typing was unavailable for some donors at each locus, so association tests used only the typed subset. The cohort was sequenced for TCR beta chains only, and without alpha or paired-chain data the features that could be detected were limited. In vitro tests confirmed that a few of the cytomegalovirus-associated TCR beta chains recognize cytomegalovirus antigens. A further reported finding was that TCR beta sequences accurately predicted the HLA-A and HLA-B alleles for most subjects in the first cohort.

The TCR sequence derives from a man aged 25-45 years in good health and CMV-seronegative. Sequencing input: PBMCs. The chain is encoded by TRBV7-6 joined to TRBJ1-2; TRBD1 fits 7 bases in the junction. This receptor has the CDR3 CASSLAQGGGYTF. The DNA sequence is as follows: TGTGCCAGCAGCTTAGCGCAAGGGGGCGGCTACACCTTC.